The rows below give T cell receptor beta chains drawn from one sample of a study of T cell changes during pregnancy in multiple sclerosis. Using immunoSEQ multiplex PCR, the repertoire was profiled, and TCRdb retains in-frame clones only, with some absent. Here the sample spans 40,000 to 55,000 clones, about 93% being singletons. This specimen consisted of CD4+ T cells from peripheral blood mononuclear cells, obtained after pregnancy. The receptors come from a female donor in good health, enrolled as a control in a pregnancy study. Both conserved end residues are part of each CDR3. Fields, in order: J gene, D gene, clone size, V gene, CDR3 DNA, CDR3 protein. A D gene is named only where the DNA matches it firmly. The size entry is marked missing in some rows and otherwise reads once, few, many or a size class.

TRBJ2-5 - - TRBV6-5 TGTGCCAGCAGTCCCCACAAAGAGACCCAGTACTTC CASSPHKETQYF
TRBJ2-4 TRBD2 - TRBV4-1 TGCGCCAGCAGCCCGGTCTTGGTGAGGGGAGGGACTGATAAAAACATTCAGTACTTC CASSPVLVRGGTDKNIQYF
TRBJ1-2 - once TRBV9 TGTGCCAGCAGCCCGGACATCCTCTATGGCTACACCTTC CASSPDILYGYTF
TRBJ2-7 TRBD2 - TRBV5-5 TGTGCCAGCTCGAAGAGCGGGACTAGCGGGGGGTACGAGCAGTACTTC CASSKSGTSGGYEQYF
TRBJ2-1 - - TRBV5-1 TGCGCCAGCAGCCCGATCGTAGACAATGAGCAGTTCTTC CASSPIVDNEQFF
TRBJ1-5 TRBD1 - TRBV7-8 TGTGCCAGCAGCTTTCGCCCAGGTGACAGGGTGGGCAATCAGCCCCAGCATTTT CASSFRPGDRVGNQPQHF
TRBJ2-2 TRBD1 few TRBV19 TGTGCCAGTAGTCGAGAAGGGACAGAGACCGGGGAGCTGTTTTTT CASSREGTETGELFF
TRBJ1-2 - - TRBV28 TGTGCCAGCAGTTGGGGGGACCGTCCTAACTATGGCTACACCTTC CASSWGDRPNYGYTF
TRBJ2-6 - - TRBV7-9 TGTGCCAGCAGCGCACTCTCTGGGGCCAACGTCCTGACTTTC CASSALSGANVLTF
TRBJ1-1 TRBD1 once TRBV28 TGTGCCAGCAGTTCGACAGGGGGCACTGAAGCTTTCTTT CASSSTGGTEAFF
TRBJ1-6 - - TRBV7-8 TGTGCCAGCAGCTCGACAGAGCGAAGTTCACCCCTCCACTTT CASSSTERSSPLHF
TRBJ2-5 - - TRBV25-1 TGTGCCAGCAGTGTCGGGGTTCAAGAGACCCAGTACTTC CASSVGVQETQYF
TRBJ2-3 TRBD2 - TRBV19 TGTGCCAGTACCCTATCCGGGGGCGGGAGGACCACTTTT CASTLSGGGRTTF
TRBJ1-5 - - TRBV19 TGTGCCAGTAGTATAGATCCAGGTCGCAATCAGCCCCAGCATTTT CASSIDPGRNQPQHF
TRBJ2-2 - - TRBV7-2 TGTGCCAGCAGCTATAGTACCCCCGGGAGAAGCACCGGGGAGCTGTTTTTT CASSYSTPGRSTGELFF
TRBJ2-3 - - TRBV18 TGTGCCAGCTCACCATCCCCACGCACTAGCACAGATACGCAGTATTTT CASSPSPRTSTDTQYF
TRBJ1-1 - - TRBV6-1 TGTGCCAGCACCGCAGGGGCCACTGAAGCTTTCTTT CASTAGATEAFF
TRBJ1-6 - - TRBV15 TGTGCCACCAGCAGGCGGTCAGGGATAGGGGTCTCACCCCTCCACTTT CATSRRSGIGVSPLHF
TRBJ2-3 TRBD1 - TRBV5-6 TGTGCCAGCAGCTTGTGGGACAGGGACACAGATACGCAGTATTTT CASSLWDRDTDTQYF
TRBJ2-3 TRBD2 few TRBV2 TGTGCCAGCAGTGTCAGCGGGGGGGTATCAGATACGCAGTATTTT CASSVSGGVSDTQYF
TRBJ2-2 - once TRBV19 TGTGCCAGTAGTATATCGGGACTCACAGCGGGGGAGCTGTTTTTT CASSISGLTAGELFF
TRBJ1-5 TRBD1 - TRBV5-1 TGCGCCAGCAGCCCTACAGGGGGCAATCAGCCCCAGCATTTT CASSPTGGNQPQHF
TRBJ1-1 TRBD1 - TRBV5-1 TGCGCCAGCAGCTCGAAGACAGGGGGCTACACTGAAGCTTTCTTT CASSSKTGGYTEAFF
TRBJ2-3 - - TRBV5-6 TGTGCCAGCAGCGCGGGACCGTTCGCTAGCACAGATACGCAGTATTTT CASSAGPFASTDTQYF
TRBJ2-2 TRBD1 - TRBV2 TGTGCCAGCAGAGTACAGGGGGCAGGCACCGGGGAGCTGTTTTTT CASRVQGAGTGELFF
TRBJ1-2 - - TRBV15 TGTGCCACCAGCATAACAGGCCTTAACTATGGCTACACCTTC CATSITGLNYGYTF
TRBJ2-1 TRBD2 once TRBV2 TGTGCCAGCAGTCGGCCGGGACTAGCGGGGGGTCCCGACAATGAGCAGTTCTTC CASSRPGLAGGPDNEQFF
TRBJ2-1 - few TRBV15 TGTGCCACCAGCAGAGATTTGGCTCCGAATGAGCAGTTCTTC CATSRDLAPNEQFF
TRBJ2-5 - - TRBV5-1 TGCGCCAGCAGCTTGGTTCGGGGAGGCGAGACCCAGTACTTC CASSLVRGGETQYF